The T cell receptor (beta chain) under discussion was sequenced for a study of blood T cell repertoires in COVID-19. Generated by immunoSEQ multiplex PCR, the TCRdb table keeps only in-frame clones and is missing some. The data show about 200,000 clones, 82% seen once. Germline CDR1 reads SGHTS; CDR2 reads YDEGEE. The V gene end was trimmed by 4 bases and the J gene end by 5 bases; junction bases not matched to a gene: 12. CDR3 size: 16 residues. Two negative PCRs, clearance, or symptom resolution had been documented for recovered Cohort 3 donors. This sequence joins TRBV5-8 and TRBJ2-3; 8 nucleotides match TRBD2. This receptor was obtained from a man aged 40-49 years who had recovered from COVID-19. The sequenced sample was PBMCs or T cells enriched from blood (not recorded which). The CDR3 loop is CASSPGLAPSQDTQYF. The CDR3, as DNA: TGTGCCAGCAGCCCTGGACTAGCACCATCCCAAGATACGCAGTATTTT.